Given below is one TCR beta chain in context. Its antigen is still unknown. Among the 120 subjects of the validation cohort, separate from the approximately 700-subject first cohort, were the donors. The V end lost 2 bases, the J end lost 3 bases, and 11 bases lay between the germline ends. Germline-derived CDR1 and CDR2 are MDHEN and SYDVKM. This CDR3 has 15 amino acids. Generated by immunoSEQ multiplex PCR, the TCRdb table keeps only in-frame clones and is missing some. The top ten clones hold under 3.5% of a sample with 70,000 to 90,000 clones, around 81% of them seen once. This record belongs to a study of cytomegalovirus exposure and HLA in healthy donors. Overall study results and limits: Most TCR sequences were seen very rarely across donors, but some public TCRs occurred in many. Investigators reported 150 to 200 TCR beta chains as tied to cytomegalovirus. One later analysis, an examination of the approximately 120 validation repertoires, found that first-cohort TCR clusters tended to co-occur in them.

The chain combines TRBV28 with TRBJ2-1; D is undetermined. The source material was PBMCs. The TCR sequence derives from a man under 40 in good health and CMV-seronegative. CDR3 coding DNA: TGTGCCAGCAGTTTACTTAGCTCCGGCTACAATGAGCAGTTCTTC. It yields the protein CASSLLSSGYNEQFF.